The sequence of this T cell receptor (beta chain) was determined in a study of monozygotic twins with inflammatory bowel disease. Germline V CDR1 and CDR2: KGHSH, LQKENI. This CDR3 has 14 amino acids. TCRdb reprocessed the 5' RACE reads and keeps a single row for each CDR3 protein, giving no DNA. Here the sample table reports approximately 330,000 distinct CDR3 sequences. The V gene is TRBV18, the J gene TRBJ2-1; TCRdb's D call of TRBD2 is untestable without DNA. This TCR came from a human donor with ulcerative colitis or Crohn's disease, or a healthy co-twin of an affected twin (not recorded which). The sample was blood. The CDR3 sequence is CASSPGASPHEQFF. The full variable domain, completed using reference TRBV18 and TRBJ2-1, is NAGVMQNPRHLVRRRGQEARLRCSPMKGHSHVYWYRQLPEEGLKFMVYLQKENIIDESGMPKERFSAEFPKEGPSILRIQQVVRGDSAAYFCASSPGASPHEQFFGPGTRLTVL.